These 32 T cell receptor beta chains were all obtained from the same sample, sequenced in a study of T cell repertoires in cytomegalovirus infection. Using its own MiXCR run on the reads, TCRdb lists one record per CDR3 protein. The table records tens of thousands of distinct CDR3 sequences, about 45% of them present only once. Their cognate antigens are unknown. Sequencing used CD8+ T cells from cultured PBMCs, obtained from culture after CMV antigen stimulation. These receptors originate from a human donor in good health (CMV status not recorded). Some clones in this sample may be carry-over from other donors' samples.

This clonotype was recorded a few times. The chain is built from TRBV7-9 and TRBJ2-4; tentatively, D is TRBD2 (5 bases). V was trimmed by 1 base and J by 0 bases, leaving 10 bases between them. CDR1 and CDR2 (germline): SEHNR, FQNEAQ (reference sequence). CDR3 length equals 16 residues. CDR3 bases: TGTGCCAGCAGCTTAGATTTGGGAGTAGCCAAAAACATTCAGTACTTC. It translates to CASSLDLGVAKNIQYF.

Only a few counts were recorded for this clonotype. The chain uses TRBV7-9 and TRBJ2-5; the D is unclear. Trimming pared 3 bases from V and 4 bases from J, leaving 15 bases between. Germline CDR1 SEHNR, CDR2 FQNEAQ (reference sequence). The CDR3 extends over 15 amino acids. The CDR3 sequence is CASSLADGLGETQYF. The CDR3 nucleotides are TGTGCCAGCAGCTTGGCTGATGGCTTGGGAGAGACCCAGTACTTC.

The chain couples TRBV7-2 to TRBJ2-1, with 14 bases fitting TRBD2. Trimming removed 3 bases from V and 8 bases from J; junction bases left unmatched: 12. The CDR3 sequence is 18 residues long. Germline assignment: CDR1 SGHTA and CDR2 FQGNSA. The CDR3 here is CASSFSGTSGSLEDEQFF. In DNA form, the CDR3 reads TGTGCCAGCAGCTTCTCCGGGACTAGCGGGAGTCTTGAGGATGAGCAGTTCTTC.

V and J are TRBV28 and TRBJ1-1; a weak D match, TRBD1 (5 bases). Germline V gene data show CDR1 as MDHEN and CDR2 as SYDVKM. The CDR3 spans 15 residues. The V end was cut by 5 bases, the J end by 5 bases, with 18 bases between. DNA for the CDR3: TGTGCCAGCAGTCACCGGGGAGGGGTGCGTACTGAAGCTTTCTTT. As protein: CASSHRGGVRTEAFF. Combining the CDR3 with reference TRBV28 and TRBJ1-1 gives the whole variable domain DVKVTQSSRYLVKRTGEKVFLECVQDMDHENMFWYRQDPGLGLRLIYFSYDVKMKEKGDIPEGYSVSREKKERFSLILESASTNQTSMYLCASSHRGGVRTEAFFGQGTRLTVV.

The CDR3 DNA sequence: TGTGCCAGCAGTCATCGTGGGACCTACGAGCAGTACTTC. Translation: CASSHRGTYEQYF. The chain uses TRBV27 and TRBJ2-7; no clear D gene. V was cut by 5 bases and J by 2 bases, with 10 bases left in between. This CDR3 has 13 residues. CDR1 MNHEY and CDR2 SMNVEV come from the germline V gene (reference sequence).

The chain uses TRBV12-5 and TRBJ2-7; possibly TRBD1 or TRBD2 for D (5 bases each). Trimming shortened V by 0 bases and J by 5 bases, and 11 bases separated the two germline ends. Germline values: CDR1 LGHNT, CDR2 FRNRAP. The CDR3 covers 14 residues. CDR3 nucleotide sequence: TGTGCTAGTGGTTTGGTAATCGGGGACCACGAGCAGTACTTC. Its translation is CASGLVIGDHEQYF.

The CDR3 region has the DNA TGTGCCAGCAGCGGAGTAGGGTTAGGGACCGGGGAGCTGTTTTTT. It translates to CASSGVGLGTGELFF. The chain has TRBV7-6 and TRBJ2-2, with D hard to call. Trimming shortened V by 5 bases and J by 5 bases, and 15 bases separated the two germline ends. Germline V gene lookup returns CDR1 SGHVS and CDR2 FNYEAQ. The CDR3 has 15 residues. The full variable domain, in which reference TRBV7-6 and TRBJ2-2 provide the parts outside the CDR3, is GAGVSQSPRYKVTKRGQDVALRCDPISGHVSLYWYRQALGQGPEFLTYFNYEAQQDKSGLPNDRFSAERPEGSISTLTIQRTEQRDSAMYRCASSGVGLGTGELFFGEGSRLTVL.

This chain links TRBV7-6 with TRBJ2-2; D unresolved. V was trimmed by 0 bases and J by 1 base, leaving 12 bases between them. The CDR3 is 17 residues long. CDR1 SGHVS and CDR2 FNYEAQ come from the germline V gene. CDR3 in amino acids: CASSLATTAGNTGELFF. CDR3 nucleotide sequence: TGTGCCAGCAGCTTAGCGACAACGGCCGGGAACACCGGGGAGCTGTTTTTT. The variable domain in full, with the rest retrieved from reference TRBV7-6 and TRBJ2-2, is GAGVSQSPRYKVTKRGQDVALRCDPISGHVSLYWYRQALGQGPEFLTYFNYEAQQDKSGLPNDRFSAERPEGSISTLTIQRTEQRDSAMYRCASSLATTAGNTGELFFGEGSRLTVL.

This chain joins TRBV7-3 and TRBJ2-1; 8 positions match TRBD1. V was clipped by 5 bases and J by 6 bases; unmatched bases: 12. In germline, CDR1 is SGHTA, CDR2 FQGTGA. The CDR3 loop spans 16 amino acids. CDR3 in DNA: TGTGCCAGCAGCCCACAGGGGGTAGCGGCGTTCAATGAGCAGTTCTTC. This codes for CASSPQGVAAFNEQFF. Variable domain in full (rest from reference TRBV7-3 and TRBJ2-1): GAGVSQTPSNKVTEKGKYVELRCDPISGHTALYWYRQSLGQGPEFLIYFQGTGAADDSGLPNDRFFAVRPEGSVSTLKIQRTERGDSAVYLCASSPQGVAAFNEQFFGPGTRLTVL.

The chain is built from TRBV4-2 and TRBJ2-1; D is unresolved. There are 13 residues in the CDR3. V lost 4 bases to trimming and J lost 7 bases, with 11 bases between them. CDR1 is LGHNA and CDR2 is YNFKEQ in the germline V gene. CDR3: CASSPPGGNEQFF. CDR3 DNA sequence: TGTGCCAGCAGCCCACCGGGCGGAAATGAGCAGTTCTTC.

The chain is built from TRBV20-1 and TRBJ2-7; 8 bases fit TRBD1. The CDR3 is 13 amino acids. J lost 0 bases, V lost 6 bases, and 4 bases had no gene match. CDR1 is DFQATT and CDR2 is SNEGSKA in the germline V gene (reference sequence). The CDR3 here is CSASDRGSYEQYF. In DNA form, the CDR3 reads TGCAGTGCCAGTGACAGGGGCTCCTACGAGCAGTACTTC.

This clonotype was counted a few times. The rearrangement joins TRBV6-5 to TRBJ2-3; possible D gene TRBD2, 6 bases. The CDR3 totals 17 residues. Germline CDR1 MNHEY, CDR2 SVGAGI. V gave up 0 bases and J gave up 4 bases, with 17 bases separating them. The CDR3 spells CASSYSETRRVPDTQYF. The CDR3 nucleotides read TGTGCCAGCAGTTACTCGGAAACCAGGAGGGTCCCAGATACGCAGTATTTT.

The chain uses TRBV2 and TRBJ1-5, with TRBD1 identical over 7 bases. The CDR3 runs to 14 residues. Germline lookup yields CDR1 SNHLY and CDR2 FYNNEI. After removal of 4 bases from V and 4 bases from J, the junction contained 4 bases not matched to a gene. The CDR3 nucleotides read TGTGCCAGCAGTGTCGACAGGGAAAATCAGCCCCAGCATTTT. It translates to CASSVDRENQPQHF. The variable domain in full, with the rest retrieved from reference TRBV2 and TRBJ1-5, is EPEVTQTPSHQVTQMGQEVILRCVPISNHLYFYWYRQILGQKVEFLVSFYNNEISEKSEIFDDQFSVERPDGSNFTLKIRSTKLEDSAMYFCASSVDRENQPQHFGDGTRLSIL.

The chain has TRBV7-9 and TRBJ2-3; 10 positions agree with TRBD2. The CDR3 has 17 amino acids. Unmatched junction bases numbered 8, after V lost 1 base and J lost 4 bases. Germline V lookup: CDR1 SEHNR, CDR2 FQNEAQ (reference sequence). For the CDR3, the DNA is TGTGCCAGCAGCTTAGTTCCACTAGCGGGGCGATCAGATACGCAGTATTTT. It is translated as CASSLVPLAGRSDTQYF. The variable domain in full, completed from reference TRBV7-9 and TRBJ2-3, reads DTGVSQNPRHKITKRGQNVTFRCDPISEHNRLYWYRQTLGQGPEFLTYFQNEAQLEKSRLLSDRFSAERPKGSFSTLEIQRTEQGDSAMYLCASSLVPLAGRSDTQYFGPGTRLTVL.

This clonotype was seen only a few times. V gene TRBV5-1 combines with J gene TRBJ1-5, with a tentative D call TRBD1 (6 bases). Looked up from germline, CDR1 is SGHRS and CDR2 is YFSETQ. The CDR3 runs to 14 residues. V was trimmed by 2 bases and J by 7 bases, leaving 13 bases between them. CDR3 protein: CASSLGGPSQPQHF. CDR3 bases: TGCGCCAGCAGCTTAGGGGGTCCAAGCCAGCCCCAGCATTTT.

The J gene is TRBJ2-1, the V gene TRBV7-6, with D perhaps matching TRBD2 (6 bases). The CDR3 consists of 13 residues. The ends were cut back, 9 bases at V and 8 bases at J, with 17 bases in the middle. From germline, CDR1 is SGHVS and CDR2 FNYEAQ. The CDR3 DNA follows: TGTGCCAGTAGGGAGGATACTTGGGATGAGCAGTTCTTC. Its translation: CASREDTWDEQFF.

This rearrangement joins TRBV28 to TRBJ2-5; 8 bases are shared with TRBD2. The CDR3 contains 14 residues. Germline CDR1 reads MDHEN; CDR2 reads SYDVKM. V trimming: 3 bases; J trimming: 6 bases; junction bases outside the gene matches: 6. The CDR3 coding sequence is TGTGCCAGCAGTTTGCGCAGCGGGAGACAGACCCAGTACTTC. Amino acids: CASSLRSGRQTQYF.

This clonotype came up a few times. The CDR3, as DNA: TGTGCCAGCAGTTACTCCCCCGGGGGGGCTTCCTGGACCGAGCAGCCCCAGCATTTT. Amino acid sequence: CASSYSPGGASWTEQPQHF. The chain uses TRBV6-2 or TRBV6-3 and TRBJ1-5, with D perhaps matching TRBD1 (6 bases). Germline CDR1 reads MNHEY; CDR2 reads SVGEGT. The germline V and J ends were trimmed by 0 bases and 7 bases, with 25 bases remaining between them. The CDR3 spans 19 residues.

In this sample, this clonotype turned up a few times. The junction and the germline gene differ at one end; a read error may be behind it. V and J are TRBV4-1 and TRBJ2-7; TRBD2 matches at 11 bases. This CDR3 has 15 residues. The V gene's germline CDR1 is MGHRA and CDR2 YSYEKL. The CDR3 here is CASSQIAGGLYEQYF. The CDR3 nucleotides are TGTGCCAGCAGCCAGATAGCGGGGGGGCTCTACGAGCAGTACTTC.

The chain links TRBV7-2 to TRBJ1-1; 10 positions match TRBD1. After removal of 6 bases from V and 1 base from J, the junction contained 5 bases not matched to a gene. CDR1 and CDR2 (germline): SGHTA, FQGNSA. The CDR3 consists of 15 residues. The CDR3 nucleotides read TGTGCCAGCAGGTTACGACAGGGGGCGAACACTGAAGCTTTCTTT. This gives the protein CASRLRQGANTEAFF.

The genes are TRBV7-8 and TRBJ2-7, with D perhaps TRBD2 (7 bases). V was pared by 4 bases and J by 2 bases, with 18 bases between. Germline-derived CDR1 and CDR2 are SGHVS and FQNEAQ. The CDR3 has 16 residues. The CDR3 reads CASSSLGGGATYEQYF. The CDR3 DNA is TGTGCCAGCAGCTCTCTAGGGGGGGGGGCCACCTACGAGCAGTACTTC.

This chain connects TRBV7-6 to TRBJ2-1; the match to TRBD1 covers 7 bases. The CDR3 is 14 amino acids. J was trimmed by 4 bases and V by 5 bases; bases with no gene match: 5. In germline, CDR1 is SGHVS, CDR2 FNYEAQ. The CDR3, as DNA: TGTGCCAGCAGCCCCCGGGACAGTTACAATGAGCAGTTCTTC. It codes for CASSPRDSYNEQFF.

This clonotype turned up a few times. The chain couples TRBV7-6 to TRBJ2-5, with D unclear. The V end was cut by 1 base, the J end by 5 bases, with 14 bases between. Per germline, CDR1 SGHVS and CDR2 FNYEAQ. The CDR3 is 15 amino acids. CDR3 nucleotides: TGTGCCAGCAGCTTAGGCGGAGCCTTGGGGGAGACCCAGTACTTC. This encodes CASSLGGALGETQYF.

This clonotype was found a few times. The rearrangement joins TRBV12-3 or TRBV12-4 to TRBJ1-2; D gene ambiguous. V lost 2 bases to trimming and J lost 8 bases, with 12 bases between them. This CDR3 region has 13 residues. The CDR3 spells CASSLNPGGGYTF. The CDR3 DNA reads TGTGCCAGCAGTTTAAACCCCGGCGGGGGCTACACCTTC.

The chain couples TRBV28 to TRBJ1-1; no firm D call. Per germline, CDR1 MDHEN and CDR2 SYDVKM. Trimming cost V 1 base and J 6 bases, with 6 bases left between them. CDR3 size: 12 residues. The CDR3 DNA is TGTGCCAGCAGTTTATCAGCTGCTGAAGCTTTCTTT. This gives the protein CASSLSAAEAFF.

The chain links TRBV7-9 to TRBJ2-7, with TRBD1 identical over 8 bases. The CDR3 is 12 residues long. J lost 7 bases, V lost 4 bases, and 3 bases had no gene match. The germline CDR1 and CDR2 sequences are SEHNR and FQNEAQ (reference sequence). This CDR3 is CASSWTGREQYF. The CDR3 DNA follows: TGTGCCAGCAGCTGGACAGGGCGGGAGCAGTACTTC.

This clonotype was seen a single time. CDR3 nucleotides: TGTGCCAGCAGTATGGACAGGGTTAGTGAAAAACTGTTTTTT. Its translation: CASSMDRVSEKLFF. This rearrangement joins TRBV27 to TRBJ1-4; 8 positions match TRBD1. Per the germline V gene, CDR1 is MNHEY and CDR2 is SMNVEV (reference sequence). The CDR3 spans 14 residues. Trimming at V came to 5 bases and at J to 7 bases, leaving 6 bases not matched to a gene. The variable domain in full, completed from reference TRBV27 and TRBJ1-4, reads EAQVTQNPRYLITVTGKKLTVTCSQNMNHEYMSWYRQDPGLGLRQIYYSMNVEVTDKGDVPEGYKVSRKEKRNFPLILESPSPNQTSLYFCASSMDRVSEKLFFGSGTQLSVL.

The chain has TRBV20-1 and TRBJ2-7; 10 bases align to TRBD2. This CDR3 region has 19 residues. Germline V gene data show CDR1 as DFQATT and CDR2 as SNEGSKA (reference sequence). J lost 3 bases, V lost 6 bases, and 23 bases had no gene match. CDR3 protein: CSARPRGLAGAQFFYEQYF. In DNA, the CDR3 is TGCAGTGCACGACCGAGGGGCCTAGCGGGAGCCCAATTTTTCTACGAGCAGTACTTC.

The rearrangement uses TRBV7-2 and TRBJ2-3, with 8 nucleotides matching TRBD2. The CDR3 has 14 amino acids. Germline CDR1 SGHTA, CDR2 FQGNSA. V dropped 3 bases and J dropped 2; count of bases not matched to a gene: 1. The CDR3 loop is CASSFSGATDTQYF. CDR3 nucleotide sequence: TGTGCCAGCAGCTTTAGCGGGGCCACAGATACGCAGTATTTT.

The chain employs TRBV6-6 and TRBJ1-5; tentative D call: TRBD1 (5 bases). V gave up 6 bases and J gave up 5 bases, with 17 bases separating them. The CDR3 is made up of 15 amino acids. Per the germline V gene, CDR1 is MNHNY and CDR2 is SVGAGI (reference sequence). The CDR3 sequence is CASSRPGGVDQPQHF. The CDR3, as DNA: TGTGCCAGCAGCCGGCCTGGGGGGGTTGATCAGCCCCAGCATTTT.

The CDR3: CASSAQGEGGNQPQHF. For the CDR3, the DNA is TGTGCCAGCAGTGCCCAAGGGGAGGGGGGCAATCAGCCCCAGCATTTT. The chain recombines TRBV6-1 with TRBJ1-5; the D gene is possibly TRBD1 (6 bases). Germline values: CDR1 MNHNS, CDR2 SASEGT. V shed 4 bases and J shed 2 bases, with 15 bases lying between them. CDR3 length: 16 amino acids.

This chain joins TRBV7-2 and TRBJ1-1; D remains unclear. Germline V gives CDR1 SGHTA, CDR2 FQGNSA. Trimming cost V 4 bases and J 4 bases, with 16 bases left between them. The CDR3 contains 15 residues. This chain's CDR3 is CASSSYDKVGTEAFF. The CDR3 DNA is TGTGCCAGCAGCTCCTACGACAAGGTTGGCACTGAAGCTTTCTTT.